This T cell receptor beta chain is drawn from a study of control samples from healthy donors and cancer patients. This table comes from immunoSEQ multiplex PCR, and its TCRdb copy is limited to in-frame clones, with some not included. The sample lists 150,000 or so clones; roughly 93% were seen once. Germline V CDR1 and CDR2: SQVTM, ANQGSEA. The V end lost 4 bases, the J end lost 7 bases, and 13 bases lay between the germline ends. The CDR3 sequence is 13 residues long. This sequence originates from a man aged 18-30 years in good health. The V and J genes are TRBV29-1 and TRBJ1-4; no definite D call. Material: blood. The CDR3 protein is CSVGAVVGEKLFF. The CDR3 DNA follows: TGCAGCGTTGGAGCAGTCGTAGGTGAAAAACTGTTTTTT.